Below, one T cell receptor (beta chain) is given with its context. Its target is unknown. The data derive from a study of T cell responses to AZD1222 COVID-19 vaccine. CDR1 and CDR2 from the germline V gene are MDHEN and SYDVKM. CDR3 length: 18 amino acids. V gave up 2 bases and J gave up 0 bases, with 17 bases separating them. Clones were sequenced by immunoSEQ multiplex PCR, and TCRdb holds only the in-frame ones, with some missing. The data show tens of thousands of clones, with about 74% seen just once and 6.6% held by the top ten. Study-level findings and limits: Donors skewed white British and female; clonal diversity was possibly underestimated. At baseline, just five to seven AZD1222 recipients tested seropositive. Targeting of unmutated variant regions was reportedly seen in nearly half of spike-specific TCRs.

Sequencing was performed on peripheral blood, taken on day 0 of AZD1222 vaccination. This receptor was taken from an adult in good health. The rearrangement uses TRBV28 and TRBJ1-5, with a tentative D call TRBD1 (6 bases). The CDR3 DNA follows: TGTGCCAGCAGTTTAAAAGAGCGGACAGCCACTAGCAATCAGCCCCAGCATTTT. This codes for CASSLKERTATSNQPQHF.